This record covers a single TCR beta chain. This sample was included in a study of shared T cell receptors in the human thymus. The table came from immunoSEQ multiplex PCR; TCRdb's copy has only in-frame clones and leaves some out. The sample gives about 660,000 clones, roughly 90% of which show up once; 0.008% to 0.011% is in the top ten. V was shortened by 2 bases and J by 4 bases, with 8 bases between the two germline ends. There are 13 residues in the CDR3. Germline V CDR1 and CDR2: MNHEY, SMNVEV (reference sequence). This same sample was also taken into another study, of human thymus T cells. That paper states: Infants, healthy and Finnish, who were having corrective surgery for congenital heart defects served as donors. Thymic tissue was derived from resections collected during corrective heart surgery. Biased V and J segment usage appeared in thymus and peripheral blood.

The chain is built from TRBV27 and TRBJ1-2, with D perhaps matching TRBD1 (6 bases). The clonotype originates from a boy in the first two years of life with a congenital heart defect. Sequencing was performed on thymocytes. The CDR3 coding sequence is TGTGCCAGCAGTTTAGGGGGGGCCTATGGCTACACCTTC. Translation gives CASSLGGAYGYTF.